The 21 T cell receptor beta chains below all came from one sample that was sequenced in a study of PD-1 blockade in classical Hodgkin lymphoma. Stated time point: cycle 4 day 1 (C4D1), after more than 5 weeks of nivolumab. Exposure to brentuximab vedotin varied, and each patient had relapsed following autologous stem cell transplantation. Here immunoSEQ multiplex PCR was the method, and the copy in TCRdb shows in-frame clones only, minus some. The table records 90,000 to 100,000 clones, about 77% of them present only once. The sequencing used peripheral blood mononuclear cells (PBMCs), collected before the fourth cycle of nivolumab. The receptors derive from a human donor with classical Hodgkin lymphoma.

The chain links TRBV4-2 to TRBJ2-3, with 8 bases fitting TRBD1. Losses at the gene ends were 0 bases for V and 2 bases for J; bases not matched to a gene: 7. Germline V gene sequence: CDR1 LGHNA, CDR2 YNFKEQ. This CDR3 region has 17 residues. For the CDR3, the DNA is TGTGCCAGCAGCCAAGATCCGGGACAGGTGTCCACAGATACGCAGTATTTT. This sequence encodes CASSQDPGQVSTDTQYF.

In its sample, this clone was seen once. The chain combines TRBV7-2 with TRBJ2-3; maybe TRBD2 (6 bases). This CDR3 region has 15 residues. V gave up 5 bases and J gave up 6 bases, with 18 bases separating them. Germline V CDR1 and CDR2: SGHTA, FQGNSA. This CDR3 is CASSPGPGRSDTQYF. CDR3 in DNA: TGTGCCAGCAGCCCTGGGCCGGGGAGGTCCGATACGCAGTATTTT.

V and J are TRBV7-3 and TRBJ2-3; 8 bases are a match to TRBD2. The ends lost 3 bases at V and 6 bases at J; junction bases unmatched: 5. Looked up from germline, CDR1 is SGHTA and CDR2 is FQGTGA. CDR3 size: 14 residues. The CDR3 coding sequence is TGTGCCAGCAGCTTTCGGCGGGGGGATGATACGCAGTATTTT. Translating it yields CASSFRRGDDTQYF.

This chain uses TRBV7-9 with TRBJ1-5; D is ambiguous. Deletions cut 2 bases from V and 7 bases from J, with 9 bases between. Germline V gives CDR1 SEHNR, CDR2 FQNEAQ (reference sequence). This CDR3 is built from 13 residues. The CDR3 sequence is CASSLHRGQPQHF. CDR3 DNA sequence: TGTGCCAGCAGCTTACACAGAGGGCAGCCCCAGCATTTT.

This sequence joins TRBV7-2 and TRBJ2-4; perhaps TRBD1 as D (6 bases). This CDR3 region has 16 residues. CDR1 is SGHTA and CDR2 is FQGNSA in the germline V gene. V was trimmed by 5 bases and J by 0 bases, leaving 14 bases between them. The CDR3 loop reads CASSGQGMLAKNIQYF. As DNA, the CDR3 is TGTGCCAGCAGCGGCCAGGGGATGCTAGCCAAAAACATTCAGTACTTC.

The rearrangement uses TRBV19 and TRBJ1-2; no firm D call. The CDR3 spans 13 residues. V was cut by 3 bases and J by 4 bases, with 9 bases left in between. CDR1 LNHDA and CDR2 SQIVND come from the germline V gene (reference sequence). Written as DNA, the CDR3 is TGTGCCAGTAGTATCGCCAGTAGCTATGGCTACACCTTC. As protein: CASSIASSYGYTF.

Concerning this clone: The identical CDR3 is also encoded by other nucleotide sequences in the sample. CDR3 loop: CASSYSGQGTDTQYF. Here the CDR3 DNA reads TGTGCCAGCAGTTACTCGGGACAGGGTACAGATACGCAGTATTTT. The V and J genes are TRBV6-5 and TRBJ2-3, with 9 bases identical to TRBD1. J lost 3 bases, V lost 0 bases, and 1 base had no gene match. CDR3 length: 15 residues. CDR1 is MNHEY and CDR2 is SVGAGI in the germline V gene.

This sequence joins TRBV29-1 and TRBJ1-4; 7 bases line up with TRBD1. CDR3 length equals 13 residues. Germline V CDR1 and CDR2: SQVTM, ANQGSEA. V dropped 5 bases and J dropped 7; count of bases not matched to a gene: 7. The CDR3 DNA sequence: TGCAGCGTTAAGACAGGGTTACTTGAAAAACTGTTTTTT. This encodes CSVKTGLLEKLFF. The entire variable domain, with the rest obtained from reference TRBV29-1 and TRBJ1-4, is as follows: SAVISQKPSRDICQRGTSLTIQCQVDSQVTMMFWYRQQPGQSLTLIATANQGSEATYESGFVIDKFPISRPNLTFSTLTVSNMSPEDSSIYLCSVKTGLLEKLFFGSGTQLSVL.

V and J are TRBV10-3 and TRBJ1-4, with unresolved D. Germline CDR1 and CDR2: ENHRY and SYGVKD. The CDR3 loop spans 14 amino acids. Trimming took 4 bases from V and 8 from J, leaving 14 bases between them. CDR3 residues: CAISGSLGGEKLFF. In DNA form, the CDR3 reads TGTGCCATCAGTGGGAGCTTGGGTGGGGAAAAACTGTTTTTT.

The gene calls are TRBV6-6 and TRBJ1-1; D is uncertain. V was cut by 2 bases and J by 7 bases, with 8 bases left in between. Germline V gene sequence: CDR1 MNHNY, CDR2 SVGAGI (reference sequence). The CDR3 length is 12 residues. CDR3 loop: CASSYGSGEAFF. The CDR3 nucleotides read TGTGCCAGCAGTTACGGCAGTGGTGAAGCTTTCTTT.

The chain couples TRBV5-1 to TRBJ2-7; 11 bases agree with TRBD2. Germline V gene sequence: CDR1 SGHRS, CDR2 YFSETQ. CDR3 length equals 14 residues. J gave up 4 bases and V 4 bases, and 4 bases lay outside the gene matches. DNA of the CDR3: TGCGCCAGCAGCCACGGGACTAGCGGTTACGAGCAGTACTTC. Amino acids: CASSHGTSGYEQYF.

This clone came up a few times. This chain joins TRBV9 and TRBJ1-1; D may be TRBD1 (6 bases). Per the germline V gene, CDR1 is SGDLS and CDR2 is YYNGEE. This CDR3 region has 13 residues. Trimming pared 7 bases from V and 1 base from J, leaving 11 bases between. The CDR3, as DNA: TGTGCCAGCTCACTGGGGGCGAACACTGAAGCTTTCTTT. Its protein product is CASSLGANTEAFF.

This clone was seen only once. The rearrangement uses TRBV18 and TRBJ2-2, with D possibly being TRBD1 (6 bases). Deletions cut 2 bases from V and 6 bases from J, with 19 bases between. Germline assignment: CDR1 KGHSH and CDR2 LQKENI. CDR3 size: 17 residues. The CDR3 region has the DNA TGTGCCAGCTCACCAATGCAGGGGTCGGTTAATCCCGGGGAGCTGTTTTTT. It is translated as CASSPMQGSVNPGELFF. The full variable domain, with the rest looked up from reference TRBV18 and TRBJ2-2, is NAGVMQNPRHLVRRRGQEARLRCSPMKGHSHVYWYRQLPEEGLKFMVYLQKENIIDESGMPKERFSAEFPKEGPSILRIQQVVRGDSAAYFCASSPMQGSVNPGELFFGEGSRLTVL.

The rearrangement links TRBV5-8 to TRBJ2-3; D is unresolved. The CDR3 contains 13 residues. Trimming cost V 0 bases and J 4 bases, with 6 bases left between them. Germline CDR1 is SGHTS and CDR2 is YDEGEE. The CDR3 loop reads CASSLAEADTQYF. The CDR3 bases are TGTGCCAGCAGCTTGGCCGAGGCAGATACGCAGTATTTT.

The chain employs TRBV28 and TRBJ1-5; no reliable D call. Trimming took 2 bases from V and 7 from J, leaving 6 bases between them. The germline V gene encodes CDR1 MDHEN and CDR2 SYDVKM. The CDR3 totals 12 residues. DNA for the CDR3: TGTGCCAGCAGTTTAATTAGGCAGCCCCAGCATTTT. This translates into CASSLIRQPQHF.

J is TRBJ2-3 and V is TRBV7-3; D uncertain. With 2 bases removed from V and 6 bases from J, the gap between germline ends came to 12 bases. Germline CDR1 SGHTA, CDR2 FQGTGA. The CDR3 has 14 residues. The CDR3 nucleotides read TGTGCCAGCAGCTTAGGGTCAAGCGCTGATACGCAGTATTTT. Its protein product is CASSLGSSADTQYF.

In this sample, this clone turned up many times. The V and J genes are TRBV5-4 and TRBJ2-5; 12 bases fit TRBD2. The V segment lost 0 bases and the J segment 2 bases; nucleotides outside the gene matches: 8. The CDR3 covers 18 residues. Germline CDR1 is SGHNT and CDR2 is YYREEE (reference sequence). The CDR3 coding sequence is TGTGCCAGCAGCTTGGGACTAGCGGGAGTCGGTGTACAAGAGACCCAGTACTTC. It yields the protein CASSLGLAGVGVQETQYF.

The chain recombines TRBV6-6 with TRBJ1-2; D call uncertain. Germline V gives CDR1 MNHNY, CDR2 SVGAGI (reference sequence). CDR3 size: 12 residues. V lost 5 bases to trimming and J lost 4 bases, with 8 bases between them. The CDR3 reads CASSAEGYGYTF. The CDR3 DNA reads TGTGCCAGCAGTGCCGAGGGCTATGGCTACACCTTC.

The chain links TRBV6-1 to TRBJ1-2, with D possibly TRBD1 on 6 matching bases. Per the germline V gene, CDR1 is MNHNS and CDR2 is SASEGT. Trimming took off 8 bases at V and 7 bases at J, with 11 bases between the two ends. The CDR3 is 11 residues long. In DNA, the CDR3 is TGTGCCAGCCGGGGGGGCGCTGGCTACACCTTC. Translated, it gives CASRGGAGYTF.

Only one count was recorded for this clone. V and J are TRBV7-6 and TRBJ1-4, with a weak D call TRBD1 (5 bases). Germline V gene lookup returns CDR1 SGHVS and CDR2 FNYEAQ. CDR3 length equals 13 residues. V was trimmed by 5 bases and J by 10 bases, leaving 14 bases between them. CDR3 sequence (DNA): TGTGCCAGCAGCCTCCTGCAGGGAGTAAAACTGTTTTTT. Protein sequence: CASSLLQGVKLFF.

This chain joins TRBV5-1 and TRBJ2-7; D may match TRBD1 or TRBD2 (7 bases each). The ends were cut back, 4 bases at V and 12 bases at J, with 17 bases in the middle. There are 12 residues in the CDR3. CDR1 and CDR2 from the germline V gene are SGHRS and YFSETQ. As DNA, the CDR3 is TGCGCCAGCAGCCTCCCCAGGGGGGGCCGGTACTTC. Translated: CASSLPRGGRYF. Full variable domain (missing parts from reference TRBV5-1 and TRBJ2-7): KAGVTQTPRYLIKTRGQQVTLSCSPISGHRSVSWYQQTPGQGLQFLFEYFSETQRNKGNFPGRFSGRQFSNSRSEMNVSTLELGDSALYLCASSLPRGGRYFGPGTRLTVT.